This T cell receptor (beta chain) came from a study of CD8+CD57+ T cells in acquired aplastic anemia. Study context: An average of around 3.5 ug of DNA was obtained from sorted CD4+ and CD8+ cells.

From germline, CDR1 is DFQATT and CDR2 SNEGSKA (reference sequence). The CDR3 is 13 residues long. Many counts were recorded for this clonotype. A much larger clone lies one base from this, so it may be a read error. Genomic DNA templated the TCR beta VDJ and CDR3 profiling. Each CDR3 protein is one row after TCRdb ran MiXCR on the reads. Among some 120,000 distinct CDR3 sequences, 48% were seen once, and the ten largest hold around 2.5%. The gene calls are TRBV20-1 and TRBJ2-7; TRBD1 matches at 8 bases. Sequencing was done on a sample of sorted CD4+, CD8+, or CD8+CD57+ T cells (not recorded which) from PBMCs. The sequence derives from a human donor in good health, serving as a control. The CDR3 spells CSAVGQAIRERYF. The DNA for the CDR3 is TGCAGTGCCGTGGGACAGGCTATCAGGGAGCGGTACTTC.